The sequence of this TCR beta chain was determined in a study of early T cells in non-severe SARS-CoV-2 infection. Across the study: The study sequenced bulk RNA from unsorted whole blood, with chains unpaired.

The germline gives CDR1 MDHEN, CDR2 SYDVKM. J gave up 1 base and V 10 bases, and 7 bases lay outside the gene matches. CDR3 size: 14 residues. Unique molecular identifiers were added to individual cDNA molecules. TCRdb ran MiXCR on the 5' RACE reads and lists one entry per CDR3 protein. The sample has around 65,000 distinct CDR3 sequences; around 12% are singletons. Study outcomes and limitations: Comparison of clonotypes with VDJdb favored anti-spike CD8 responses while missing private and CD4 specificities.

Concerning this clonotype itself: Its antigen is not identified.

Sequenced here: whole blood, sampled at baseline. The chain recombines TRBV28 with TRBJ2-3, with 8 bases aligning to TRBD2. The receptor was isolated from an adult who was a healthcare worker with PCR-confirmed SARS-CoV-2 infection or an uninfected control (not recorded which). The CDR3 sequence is CAILGRGGTDTQYF. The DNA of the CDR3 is TGTGCCATCCTTGGGCGGGGGGGCACAGATACGCAGTATTTT.